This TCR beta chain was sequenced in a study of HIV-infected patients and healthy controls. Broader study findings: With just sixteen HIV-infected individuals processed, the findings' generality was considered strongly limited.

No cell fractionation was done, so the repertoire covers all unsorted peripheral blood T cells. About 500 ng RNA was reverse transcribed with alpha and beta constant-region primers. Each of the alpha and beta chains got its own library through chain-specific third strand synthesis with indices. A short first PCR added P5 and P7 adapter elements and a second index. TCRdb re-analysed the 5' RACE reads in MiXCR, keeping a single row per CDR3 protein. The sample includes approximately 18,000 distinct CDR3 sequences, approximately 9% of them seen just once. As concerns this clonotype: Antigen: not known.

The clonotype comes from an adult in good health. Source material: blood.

CDR3 DNA sequence: TGTGCCAGCAGCTTCGCAAATAGCAATCAGCCCCAGCATTTT. It yields the protein CASSFANSNQPQHF. The chain couples TRBV7-2 to TRBJ1-5, with D unresolved. Trimming left V 3 bases short and J 0 bases short, with 6 bases between. Germline V gives CDR1 SGHTA, CDR2 FQGNSA. The CDR3 length is 14 residues. Complete variable domain (other parts from reference TRBV7-2 and TRBJ1-5): GAGVSQSPSNKVTEKGKDVELRCDPISGHTALYWYRQSLGQGLEFLIYFQGNSAPDKSGLPSDRFSAERTGGSVSTLTIQRTQQEDSAVYLCASSFANSNQPQHFGDGTRLSIL.